This T cell receptor (beta chain) appears in the sequencing data of a study of blood T cell repertoires in COVID-19. As for the study in general: Whether acute or convalescent, the COVID-19 samples came from the United States, Italy and Spain. The cDNA or gDNA used as material had been derived from T cells, B-cell-depleted T cells, or PBMCs.

In the authors' workflow: Reference gene primer amplification gave nucleated cell count estimates. Generated by immunoSEQ multiplex PCR, the TCRdb table keeps only in-frame clones and is missing some. D and trimming were read from the DNA, whereas the V and J calls and clone size are those reported in that table. This table holds some 240,000 clones, roughly 84% found once. CDR1 and CDR2 from the germline V gene are MNHEY and SMNVEV (reference sequence). After removal of 0 bases from V and 1 base from J, the junction contained 5 bases not matched to a gene. This CDR3 contains 17 residues. The rearrangement links TRBV27 to TRBJ2-5; 10 nucleotides line up with TRBD2. This TCR was recovered from a woman between 35 and 50 years old who had recovered from COVID-19. The sample comprised peripheral blood. CDR3 DNA sequence: TGTGCCAGCAGTTTATCTAGCGGGGGGCAAGCCCAAGAGACCCAGTACTTC. It yields the protein CASSLSSGGQAQETQYF.